This TCR beta chain was profiled in a study of regulatory T cells in long-lasting Graves disease (dated by TCRdb to 2020 to 2023). Notes on the research overall: Newly diagnosed Graves' disease patients had taken antithyroid drugs for less than 3 months. A total of roughly 35 samples were covered by TCR sequencing, comprising roughly 13 persistent and around 20 newly diagnosed Graves' disease patients. The study took place in China and was registered as a clinical trial. This study used TCR sequencing and RNA sequencing of peripheral blood to compare persistent Graves' disease patients against newly diagnosed Graves' disease patients. Results the study describes overall, beyond this receptor: Sequencing and analysis were limited to the TCR beta chain. The study examined only peripheral blood because the primary lesion, thyroid tissue, could not be accessed. The small sample size was acknowledged by the authors as a limitation that may reduce accuracy. Persistent disease showed preferential use of TRBV28, TRBJ1-2 and TRBJ2-5, whereas newly diagnosed disease favored TRBV20-1 and TRBJ2-1. Patients with persistent disease shared more public clonotypes (about 2,900) than newly diagnosed patients did (966). Persistent Graves' disease patients showed lower TCR Shannon entropy and fewer highly expanded clones than newly diagnosed patients, suggesting clonal expansion.

This clonotype was counted at least ten times. Its antigen is currently not known. Base quality data are lacking; no much larger clone is found one base away. The library was prepared using multiplex PCR. The run used an Illumina HiSeq 4000. iRepertoire HTBI primers and Arm-PCR amplification of CDR3 regions were used to construct TCR beta libraries. Before sequencing, the PCR products went through gel purification. The published analysis was carried out like this. Across samples, around 58 TRBV and 14 TRBJ segments were identified and used for gene usage analysis of CDR3 amino acid clonotypes. COPE and FqMerger were used to merge the filtered high-quality paired reads into contigs. BLAST was used to align contigs to the IMGT TRBV, TRBD and TRBJ reference genes, and CDR3 was defined following IMGT. Clonotypes above 0.1% frequency were classified as highly expanded clones. Shannon entropy was used to measure repertoire diversity, and the Gini coefficient was used to measure V-J evenness. A clonotype was considered public if more than one individual shared it. In TCRdb, the public reads were trimmed at Q25 with fastp and aligned with MiXCR, with productive beta chains retained. Records with the same CDR3 protein are collapsed into one entry carrying the most frequent genes and DNA. The V and J calls, along with clone size, are taken from TCRdb and not from the paper's own processing. This sample gives 400,000 to 500,000 distinct CDR3 sequences in total; 14% to 15% of them show up just once. The ten top clones hold approximately 16% of the sample.

According to the germline V gene, CDR1 reads SGHVS and CDR2 reads FQNEAQ. Reading from cysteine to phenylalanine, the CDR3 counts 16 amino acids. Only CDR3 DNA remains: 48 bases, in frame from the first base. V is pared back by 5 bases and J by 0 bases, with 17 bases lying between the germline termini. The time point label for this specimen denotes: newly diagnosed GD, antithyroid drugs for less than 3 months. RNA was extracted from PBMCs in TRIzol for both TCR sequencing and RNA sequencing. Graves' disease was diagnosed according to American Thyroid Association guidelines. Recruitment of patients was carried out at an endocrinology department in Xi'an, China. Each patient gave about 9.1 milliliters of peripheral blood, collected in an EDTA anticoagulant tube. PBMCs were isolated by Ficoll Paque Plus density gradient separation without further T cell sorting. RNA quality was checked with an Agilent 2100 Bioanalyzer and agarose gel, and concentration with a NanoDrop 2000.

This same sample was also taken into another study, of T cells in Graves' hyperthyroidism and ophthalmopathy. In that second paper, the authors write: Stable Graves' hyperthyroidism was defined as no progression to ophthalmopathy during 18 months of follow-up. Hyperthyroidism patients were newly diagnosed, with disease duration under 2 months, and aged 18 to 65 years. The study excluded patients with uncontrolled infections, other autoimmune diseases, pregnancy or lactation. Diagnoses were based on clinical symptoms, serum thyroxine and TRAb, thyroid ultrasound and orbital computed tomography. For the first round of RT-PCR on the TCR CDR3, the HTBI primer set was used together with the Qiagen OneStep RT-PCR kit. Most expanded thyroid clonotypes (frequency above 0.001) were also detected in blood, a finding suggesting that blood repertoires may reflect thyroid immune responses. In cross-validation, a model built on a 13 V-J signature told ophthalmopathy apart from stable hyperthyroidism with 87.88% sensitivity and 81% to 82% specificity, and in testing the same model reached 80%/75%. During validation, the model predicted progression to ophthalmopathy a median of about 5.9 months ahead of onset, with 70.59% sensitivity and around 72% specificity. To identify TCR V-J signatures that set the groups apart, the researchers used a discovery cohort of 100 patients, made up of 40 to 45 with Graves' ophthalmopathy and 55 to 65 with stable Graves' hyperthyroidism. Whether ophthalmopathy could be predicted prospectively was tested in an independent validation cohort made up of fewer than 20 hyperthyroidism patients plus 17 patients who later progressed to ophthalmopathy. The 100 discovery patients were divided at random into training and test sets in a 7:3 ratio. The study also compared thyroid tissue and blood T-cell repertoires from about six Graves' hyperthyroidism patients. After sampling, hyperthyroidism patients received methimazole starting at 30 mg daily, and ophthalmopathy patients received high-dose intravenous methylprednisolone. A second multiplex PCR round built the libraries, followed by size selection and purification. Paired-end sequencing of the libraries was performed with 100 bp reads on an Illumina HiSeq2000. Raw data were processed with SOAPnuke, discarding reads with adapters, uncalled bases, mean Phred below 15, or no exact constant-primer or identifier match. COPE v1.2.5 was used to merge the high-quality paired reads, and each unique nucleotide sequence was defined as a clonotype. MiTCR v1.1 was used to align clonotypes to the IMGT TRBV, TRBD and TRBJ reference segments. The analysis was restricted to V-J combinations with a frequency above 0.0001, which together covered roughly 99% of the repertoires. The TCS score was defined as the ratio of F50 (clonal expansion) to E x V (chaos), calculated using BLOSUM62-based TCRdist between CDR3 peptides within each V-J. Welch's t-statistics and random forest reduced some 510 V-J features to 10 to 15, which were used in a naive Bayes classifier (R e1071). Sample size was not statistically predetermined, and investigators were not blinded to group allocation. According to the paper, TCR Vbeta CDR3 sequencing was carried out on 135 peripheral blood samples, which came from 40 to 45 ophthalmopathy, 75 or so hyperthyroidism and roughly 17 progressor patients.

This sequence originates from a woman in her 30s with Graves disease. Donor details come from another sample of the same person, matched by shared clones. The chain employs TRBV7-8 and TRBJ2-7; TRBD1 is a weak D gene call, 6 bases matching. Sequences were derived from peripheral blood mononuclear cells (PBMCs), sampled at new diagnosis, from a patient treated with antithyroid drugs. The CDR3 region has the sequence CASSVNRDTSSYEQYF. In nucleotide form, the sequence is TGTGCCAGCAGCGTCAACCGGGACACCAGCTCCTACGAGCAGTACTTC.